This T cell receptor (beta chain) originates from a study of human T cells and chemical hapten exposure. The overall study: In the roughly 24-week study, patients were dosed weekly with diphenylcyclopropenone on the scalp throughout.

The sample holds a few counts of this clonotype. Its antigen remains unidentified. Study conclusions and caveats: Sensitizing to DPC left TCRs with a frequency above 1 in 1000 unaltered. PT1 expanded TCR numbers rose with patch test score.

CDR3 length: 13 amino acids. V was trimmed by 10 bases and J by 5 bases, leaving 17 bases between them. Germline-derived CDR1 and CDR2 are SNHLY and FYNNEI. Described time point: patch test 1, 2 weeks after DPC sensitization. Treatment of the sample: therapeutic diphenylcyclopropenone sensitization with weekly scalp DPC. TCRdb re-derived calls from the RACE reads in MiXCR, one entry per CDR3 protein. Here the sample spans 65,000 to 95,000 distinct CDR3 sequences, approximately 10% being singletons. This clonotype was obtained from a woman in her sixties with alopecia areata. Some clones in this sample may be carry-over from other donors' samples. V usage is TRBV2 and J usage is TRBJ1-2; D remains ambiguous. The sequenced sample was whole blood, obtained in connection with sensitization to the hapten diphenylcyclopropenone (DPC). CDR3 in DNA: TGTGCCACCAAGGGCCCCCTCTCTTATGGCTACACCTTC. It yields the protein CATKGPLSYGYTF.